This T cell receptor beta chain was sequenced for a study of T cell repertoires in cytomegalovirus infection. A remark on this clonotype: A read error may produce the germline difference seen at one junction end.

TCRdb reanalysed the reads using MiXCR and keeps one entry per CDR3 protein. The sample carries around 350,000 distinct CDR3 sequences, approximately 18% recorded once. Material for sequencing was PBMCs. This receptor was taken from a human donor in good health (CMV status not recorded). Some clones in this sample may be carry-over from other donors' samples.

CDR3 region: CATSLSQGWTEAFF. CDR3 DNA sequence: TGTGCCACCAGCTTGAGCCAGGGTTGGACTGAAGCTTTCTTT. V gene TRBV5-6 combines with J gene TRBJ1-1; TRBD1 is a possible D gene (5 bases). CDR1 and CDR2 (germline): SGHDT, YYEEEE. This CDR3 has 14 amino acids.